Below are 8 T cell receptor beta chains sequenced from a single sample in a study of OX40 agonist ivuxolimab in advanced cancers. TCRdb's copy holds only in-frame clones and misses some; the assay was immunoSEQ multiplex PCR. The sample holds approximately 40,000 clones, more than 80% seen once. Sequenced material: CD4+ or CD8+ T cells sorted from blood, taken in a trial of the OX40 agonist ivuxolimab. Receptors were obtained from an adult with an advanced solid tumor such as melanoma, head and neck, liver or kidney cancer.

The V gene is TRBV9, the J gene TRBJ2-3; a weak D match, TRBD2 (7 bases). CDR3 length equals 16 residues. Trimming shortened V by 4 bases and J by 1 base, and 16 bases separated the two germline ends. CDR1 and CDR2 from the germline V gene are SGDLS and YYNGEE. CDR3 sequence: CASSPGRGWGTDTQYF. Written as DNA, the CDR3 is TGTGCCAGCAGCCCGGGGAGGGGGTGGGGCACAGATACGCAGTATTTT.

V gene TRBV7-9 combines with J gene TRBJ1-1, with D unclear. The V end was cut by 6 bases, the J end by 1 base, with 9 bases between. The CDR3 runs to 13 residues. Germline CDR1 reads SEHNR; CDR2 reads FQNEAQ (reference sequence). The CDR3 here is CASRRSGNTEAFF. The CDR3 nucleotides are TGTGCCAGCAGGAGGTCAGGGAACACTGAAGCTTTCTTT.

The rearrangement joins TRBV9 to TRBJ1-1, with 7 bases fitting TRBD1. This CDR3 comprises 16 residues. V dropped 3 bases and J dropped 3; count of bases not matched to a gene: 11. CDR1 and CDR2 from the germline V gene are SGDLS and YYNGEE. The CDR3 is CASSALDRVRDTEAFF. For the CDR3, the DNA is TGTGCCAGCAGCGCCCTCGACAGGGTAAGGGACACTGAAGCTTTCTTT.

The V gene is TRBV4-3, the J gene TRBJ2-5; 10 bases fit TRBD2. The V and J ends lost 3 bases and 9 bases, in that order; junction bases with no gene match: 13. Germline V gene sequence: CDR1 LGHNA, CDR2 YSLEER. This CDR3 spans 16 amino acids. The CDR3 DNA sequence: TGCGCCAGCAGCCAGTTTAGCGGGGGGAACCGTGGGGCCCAGTACTTC. This gives the protein CASSQFSGGNRGAQYF.

V usage is TRBV7-2 and J usage is TRBJ1-1, with D maybe TRBD1 (5 bases). The germline CDR1 and CDR2 sequences are SGHTA and FQGNSA. Trimming left V 2 bases short and J 1 base short, with 8 bases between. This CDR3 contains 14 residues. The CDR3 nucleotides are TGTGCCAGCAGCTTATGGGGGGGGAACACTGAAGCTTTCTTT. Amino acids: CASSLWGGNTEAFF.

The chain links TRBV12-1 to TRBJ1-2; the table calls TRBD1, which could not be checked here. TRBV12-1 is classified as a pseudogene. The CDR3 totals 13 residues. The CDR3 DNA is TGTGCCAGCAGCCGAGGGACAGGGAATGGCTACACCTTC. Translating it yields CASSRGTGNGYTF.

The table lists this clone with a few counts. The V gene is TRBV29-1, the J gene TRBJ1-2; D remains ambiguous. V was pared by 5 bases and J by 6 bases, with 25 bases between. Germline CDR1 and CDR2: SQVTM and ANQGSEA. This CDR3 region has 16 residues. The CDR3 loop reads CSVPLKELGMGNGYTF. The CDR3 bases are TGCAGCGTTCCCCTGAAGGAACTAGGGATGGGAAATGGCTACACCTTC.

The chain uses TRBV19 and TRBJ2-7; 8 positions match TRBD1. Trimming removed 4 bases from V and 6 bases from J; junction bases left unmatched: 2. Germline CDR1 LNHDA, CDR2 SQIVND (reference sequence). The CDR3 has 12 residues. The CDR3 coding sequence is TGTGCCAGTAGTACCACAGGGGGCGAGCAGTACTTC. Protein sequence: CASSTTGGEQYF. The full variable domain, completed using reference TRBV19 and TRBJ2-7, is DGGITQSPKYLFRKEGQNVTLSCEQNLNHDAMYWYRQDPGQGLRLIYYSQIVNDFQKGDIAEGYSVSREKKESFPLTVTSAQKNPTAFYLCASSTTGGEQYFGPGTRLTVT.